This T cell receptor (beta chain) was identified in a study of blood T cell repertoires in COVID-19. For the study at large: Nucleic acid was either cDNA or gDNA, and it came from T cells, B-cell-depleted T cells, or PBMCs.

Per germline, CDR1 SGDLS and CDR2 YYNGEE. J gave up 13 bases and V 0 bases, and 17 bases lay outside the gene matches. The CDR3 contains 18 residues. In the study's own analysis: Cell counts per sample came from amplifying reference gene primers. Here immunoSEQ multiplex PCR was the method, and the copy in TCRdb shows in-frame clones only, minus some. That table furnishes V, J and clone size, whereas the DNA furnished D and trimming. The data contain about 120,000 clones, 55% to 70% of them singletons. Sequenced sample: peripheral blood. The TCR was taken from a woman aged 65 to 85 with acute or convalescent COVID-19. The chain uses TRBV9 and TRBJ1-6; 9 bases map to TRBD1. CDR3 nucleotides: TGTGCCAGCAGCGTAGGGTGGGGGACAGGGTCGTCCTTTCACCCCCTCCACTTT. Its translation is CASSVGWGTGSSFHPLHF.